The 32 T cell receptor beta chains in this list originate from one sample, sequenced in a study of cytomegalovirus exposure and HLA in healthy donors. Primers: 60 Vbeta forward and 13 Jbeta reverse. Sequencing used immunoSEQ multiplex PCR; TCRdb keeps in-frame clones, though not all of them. The sample lists about 160,000 clones, roughly 80% occurring once. The sequenced sample was PBMCs. The source is a male donor in good health and CMV-seronegative.

This clone has just one count. This rearrangement joins TRBV28 to TRBJ1-2, with D tentatively TRBD1 (5 bases). CDR3 length: 14 amino acids. The V end lost 5 bases, the J end lost 5 bases, and 15 bases lay between the germline ends. Germline CDR1 and CDR2: MDHEN and SYDVKM. The CDR3 region has the DNA TGTGCCAGCAGTCCCCCGGGGGAACAATATGGCTACACCTTC. Translating it yields CASSPPGEQYGYTF.

In regard to this clone: A junction boundary mismatches the germline segment, possibly from a read error. The chain recombines TRBV7-9 with TRBJ2-1; a possible D gene is TRBD2 (7 bases). This CDR3 comprises 15 residues. Germline V CDR1 and CDR2: SEHNR, FQNEAQ (reference sequence). The CDR3 region is CASSPPGGSHNEQFF. CDR3 in DNA: TGTGCCAGCAGCCCCCCGGGGGGCTCCCACAATGAGCAGTTCTTC.

The rearrangement links TRBV6-1 to TRBJ2-7, with a possible D match to TRBD1 (5 bases). Trimming pared 3 bases from V and 6 bases from J, leaving 12 bases between. CDR1 and CDR2 (germline): MNHNS, SASEGT. This CDR3 contains 13 residues. The CDR3 bases are TGTGCCAGCAGTGATTTTATTAGGGGCGAGCAGTACTTC. This encodes CASSDFIRGEQYF.

This chain joins TRBV5-1 and TRBJ2-2, with 10 bases lining up with TRBD2. Germline V gene sequence: CDR1 SGHRS, CDR2 YFSETQ. The V gene end was trimmed by 4 bases and the J gene end by 5 bases; junction bases not matched to a gene: 8. The CDR3 covers 16 residues. The CDR3 sequence: CASSPLAGPGTGELFF. In DNA form, the CDR3 reads TGCGCCAGCAGCCCACTAGCGGGGCCGGGGACCGGGGAGCTGTTTTTT. Full variable domain (missing parts from reference TRBV5-1 and TRBJ2-2): KAGVTQTPRYLIKTRGQQVTLSCSPISGHRSVSWYQQTPGQGLQFLFEYFSETQRNKGNFPGRFSGRQFSNSRSEMNVSTLELGDSALYLCASSPLAGPGTGELFFGEGSRLTVL.

This clone occurred once. The chain employs TRBV7-7 and TRBJ1-5; 9 bases agree with TRBD1. Germline V gene sequence: CDR1 SSHAT, CDR2 FNYEAQ (reference sequence). The CDR3 spans 18 residues. After removal of 2 bases from V and 7 bases from J, the junction contained 15 bases not matched to a gene. The CDR3 sequence is CASSLKAHRDRAPQPQHF. In DNA, the CDR3 is TGTGCCAGCAGCTTAAAGGCGCACCGGGACAGGGCACCGCAGCCCCAGCATTTT.

This chain joins TRBV5-6 and TRBJ2-2; possibly TRBD2 for D (6 bases). Looked up from germline, CDR1 is SGHDT and CDR2 is YYEEEE. The CDR3 spans 16 residues. Trimming removed 2 bases at V and 5 bases at J, with 16 bases between. CDR3 in amino acids: CASSFGGAVGTGELFF. The CDR3 nucleotides are TGTGCCAGCAGCTTTGGAGGGGCGGTGGGGACCGGGGAGCTGTTTTTT.

The chain employs TRBV19 and TRBJ1-5; TRBD1 is a possible D gene (6 bases). The CDR3 runs to 18 residues. The V end lost 4 bases, the J end lost 3 bases, and 22 bases lay between the germline ends. Germline CDR1 LNHDA, CDR2 SQIVND (reference sequence). The CDR3 here is CASSTPSLPDRYNQPQHF. The CDR3 DNA sequence: TGTGCCAGTAGTACCCCATCATTACCTGACAGGTACAATCAGCCCCAGCATTTT. Full variable domain (outside the CDR3, taken from reference TRBV19 and TRBJ1-5): DGGITQSPKYLFRKEGQNVTLSCEQNLNHDAMYWYRQDPGQGLRLIYYSQIVNDFQKGDIAEGYSVSREKKESFPLTVTSAQKNPTAFYLCASSTPSLPDRYNQPQHFGDGTRLSIL.

CDR3 sequence: CASRPGLNTGELFF. For the CDR3, the DNA is TGTGCCAGCAGGCCGGGACTCAACACCGGGGAGCTGTTTTTT. V and J are TRBV28 and TRBJ2-2, with D maybe TRBD2 (6 bases). Germline V gives CDR1 MDHEN, CDR2 SYDVKM. V lost 6 bases and J lost 2, with 10 bases in between. CDR3 size: 14 residues. Using reference TRBV28 and TRBJ2-2 for the parts outside the CDR3, the full variable domain is DVKVTQSSRYLVKRTGEKVFLECVQDMDHENMFWYRQDPGLGLRLIYFSYDVKMKEKGDIPEGYSVSREKKERFSLILESASTNQTSMYLCASRPGLNTGELFFGEGSRLTVL.

V and J are TRBV7-3 and TRBJ2-6, with TRBD1 as a possible D gene (5 bases). Per the germline V gene, CDR1 is SGHTA and CDR2 is FQGTGA. CDR3 size: 16 residues. V was cut by 5 bases and J by 0 bases, with 11 bases left in between. CDR3 bases: TGTGCCAGCAGCACAACCGACAGCTCTGGGGCCAACGTCCTGACTTTC. Its protein product is CASSTTDSSGANVLTF.

This clone was seen a handful of times. The V gene is TRBV18, the J gene TRBJ1-1; possible D gene TRBD1, 5 bases. V shed 3 bases and J shed 1 base, with 9 bases lying between them. The CDR3 sequence is 14 residues long. Germline loops: CDR1 KGHSH, CDR2 LQKENI. The CDR3 DNA reads as TGTGCCAGCTCACCCGGGGGGACGAACACTGAAGCTTTCTTT. It specifies CASSPGGTNTEAFF.

This clone was observed a few times. This CDR3 reads CASSLASGEGAFF. The CDR3 DNA is TGTGCCAGCAGCTTGGCCTCAGGGGAGGGAGCTTTCTTT. This rearrangement joins TRBV5-6 to TRBJ1-1, with D possibly being TRBD1 (6 bases). V was shortened by 0 bases and J by 10 bases, with 13 bases between the two germline ends. Germline V gene data show CDR1 as SGHDT and CDR2 as YYEEEE. The CDR3 contains 13 residues.

The rearrangement uses TRBV27 and TRBJ2-7, with 14 bases fitting TRBD2. V trimming: 5 bases; J trimming: 5 bases; junction bases outside the gene matches: 2. Germline values: CDR1 MNHEY, CDR2 SMNVEV (reference sequence). This CDR3 comprises 14 residues. DNA of the CDR3: TGTGCCAGCAGTCGACTAGCGGGAGGGCACGAGCAGTACTTC. It translates to CASSRLAGGHEQYF.

V and J are TRBV5-1 and TRBJ2-3; TRBD2 agrees at 13 bases. V dropped 8 bases and J dropped 2; count of bases not matched to a gene: 8. This CDR3 has 16 residues. The germline V gene encodes CDR1 SGHRS and CDR2 YFSETQ. CDR3 DNA: TGCGCCAGTAGCCCTGGACTAGCGGGGGTCACAGATACGCAGTATTTT. It encodes CASSPGLAGVTDTQYF.

This sequence joins TRBV6-5 and TRBJ1-4; no definite D call. CDR1 is MNHEY and CDR2 is SVGAGI in the germline V gene. V was pared by 2 bases and J by 0 bases, with 7 bases between. CDR3 length: 15 residues. The CDR3, as DNA: TGTGCCAGCAGTTACCGGTTTGCAACTAATGAAAAACTGTTTTTT. Amino acids: CASSYRFATNEKLFF.

The chain carries TRBV5-4 and TRBJ2-7, with no clear D. With 2 bases removed from V and 1 base from J, the gap between germline ends came to 13 bases. Germline lookup yields CDR1 SGHNT and CDR2 YYREEE (reference sequence). This CDR3 is 15 amino acids long. The CDR3 DNA follows: TGTGCCAGCAGCTTCGACATGCCGCGATCCTACGAGCAGTACTTC. The encoded protein is CASSFDMPRSYEQYF. The whole variable domain, filled in from reference TRBV5-4 and TRBJ2-7, reads ETGVTQSPTHLIKTRGQQVTLRCSSQSGHNTVSWYQQALGQGPQFIFQYYREEENGRGNFPPRFSGLQFPNYSSELNVNALELDDSALYLCASSFDMPRSYEQYFGPGTRLTVT.

The chain couples TRBV30 to TRBJ2-3; D might be TRBD2 (7 bases). V lost 7 bases and J lost 5, with 22 bases in between. The germline V gene has CDR1 GTSNPN and CDR2 SVGIG (reference sequence). The CDR3 covers 15 residues. As DNA, the CDR3 is TGTGCCTCCAGAGGGGGGGCAGGGGCGTTAGATACGCAGTATTTT. The encoded protein is CASRGGAGALDTQYF. The full variable domain, in which reference TRBV30 and TRBJ2-3 provide the parts outside the CDR3, is SQTIHQWPATLVQPVGSPLSLECTVEGTSNPNLYWYRQAAGRGLQLLFYSVGIGQISSEVPQNLSASRPQDRQFILSSKKLLLSDSGFYLCASRGGAGALDTQYFGPGTRLTVL.

The rearrangement joins TRBV9 to TRBJ2-3, with TRBD1 as a possible D gene (6 bases). Trimming stripped 4 bases from V and 1 base from J, with 13 bases between. Germline-derived CDR1 and CDR2 are SGDLS and YYNGEE. The CDR3 length is 15 residues. The CDR3 reads CASSFRTDRTDTQYF. As DNA, the CDR3 is TGTGCCAGCAGCTTCCGGACAGACCGCACAGATACGCAGTATTTT.

The gene calls are TRBV5-5 and TRBJ1-1; a possible D gene is TRBD1 (6 bases). V shed 0 bases and J shed 1 base, with 10 bases lying between them. Germline V gene lookup returns CDR1 SGHKS and CDR2 YYEKEE (reference sequence). This CDR3 has 15 amino acids. The CDR3 DNA reads TGTGCCAGCAGCTTGGCCGTCAGGGGGAACACTGAAGCTTTCTTT. It specifies CASSLAVRGNTEAFF.

The chain recombines TRBV29-1 with TRBJ2-6; D is unresolved. With 5 bases removed from V and 0 bases from J, the gap between germline ends came to 8 bases. Germline assignment: CDR1 SQVTM and CDR2 ANQGSEA. The CDR3 length is 14 residues. The CDR3: CSVRLYSGANVLTF. The DNA of the CDR3 is TGCAGCGTTCGACTGTACTCTGGGGCCAACGTCCTGACTTTC.

The J gene is TRBJ2-3, the V gene TRBV10-3; 12 bases map to TRBD2. This CDR3 is 19 amino acids long. After removal of 0 bases from V and 2 bases from J, the junction contained 9 bases not matched to a gene. CDR1 is ENHRY, CDR2 SYGVKD, per germline. As DNA, the CDR3 is TGTGCCATCAGTGAGTCTGGGCTAGCGGGAGGGCCGTCCACAGATACGCAGTATTTT. Amino acids: CAISESGLAGGPSTDTQYF.

The chain couples TRBV9 to TRBJ2-1; 9 bases line up with TRBD2. V lost 4 bases to trimming and J lost 5 bases; unmatched junction nucleotides: 7. Germline CDR1 and CDR2: SGDLS and YYNGEE. The CDR3 is made up of 15 amino acids. The CDR3 nucleotides read TGTGCCAGCAGCCAGGGACTAGCCCAAAACAATGAGCAGTTCTTC. Amino acids: CASSQGLAQNNEQFF.

The rearrangement links TRBV4-3 to TRBJ2-7; 7 bases are shared with TRBD1. The germline gives CDR1 LGHNA, CDR2 YSLEER. The CDR3 spans 14 residues. J was trimmed by 7 bases and V by 5 bases; bases with no gene match: 11. CDR3 in amino acids: CASSTTGWAGEQYF. The CDR3 DNA reads as TGCGCCAGCAGCACGACAGGGTGGGCTGGTGAGCAGTACTTC.

The rearrangement uses TRBV6-6 and TRBJ2-5; D is perhaps TRBD1 (6 bases). V lost 3 bases to trimming and J lost 5 bases, with 16 bases between them. The CDR3 consists of 15 residues. Germline CDR1 MNHNY, CDR2 SVGAGI (reference sequence). The CDR3 coding sequence is TGTGCCAGCAGTTATAGGCAGGGGCGGTGGGAGACCCAGTACTTC. Its translation: CASSYRQGRWETQYF.

This clone has a handful of counts. The rearrangement links TRBV21-1 to TRBJ1-4; TRBD1, the table's D call, was not compared with the DNA. TRBV21-1 is a recognized pseudogene. The CDR3 sequence is 17 residues long. The DNA for the CDR3 is TGTGCCAGCAGCCGGGACAGCTCAACTCGGGGTAATGAAAAACTGTTTTTT. Its protein product is CASSRDSSTRGNEKLFF.

The genes are TRBV5-4 and TRBJ2-3, with 10 bases that match TRBD2. Germline loops: CDR1 SGHNT, CDR2 YYREEE (reference sequence). The CDR3 has 17 amino acids. The junction had 4 bases not matched to a gene; V was cut back by 0 bases and J by 0 bases. The CDR3 spells CASSLASGRLSTDTQYF. DNA of the CDR3: TGTGCCAGCAGCTTGGCTAGCGGGAGACTTAGCACAGATACGCAGTATTTT.

This clone has only one observation. The chain uses TRBV7-8 and TRBJ2-7; perhaps TRBD1 as D (5 bases). Germline assignment: CDR1 SGHVS and CDR2 FQNEAQ. Trimming took off 1 base at V and 0 bases at J, with 13 bases between the two ends. The CDR3 is made up of 16 amino acids. The CDR3 nucleotides are TGTGCCAGCAGCTTAGTTTCAGGGATTAGCTCCTACGAGCAGTACTTC. Encoded protein: CASSLVSGISSYEQYF.

The V and J genes are TRBV6-1 and TRBJ2-2; TRBD2 matches at 10 bases. Losses at the gene ends were 4 bases for V and 6 bases for J; bases not matched to a gene: 2. The germline gives CDR1 MNHNS, CDR2 SASEGT. The CDR3 is 14 amino acids. For the CDR3, the DNA is TGTGCCAGCAGTGGGGGACTAGCGTCCGGGGAGCTGTTTTTT. Its translation is CASSGGLASGELFF.

The chain uses TRBV6-1 and TRBJ1-4, with 8 nucleotides matching TRBD1. Germline CDR1 is MNHNS and CDR2 is SASEGT. With V trimmed by 6 bases and J by 5 bases, 5 bases remained unmatched. The CDR3 consists of 14 residues. The CDR3 spells CASRTSGGNEKLFF. The CDR3 DNA sequence: TGTGCCAGCAGAACCTCAGGGGGCAATGAAAAACTGTTTTTT.

The chain is built from TRBV20-1 and TRBJ2-5; no clear D gene. Germline V gene data show CDR1 as DFQATT and CDR2 as SNEGSKA (reference sequence). Trimming took off 2 bases at V and 2 bases at J, with 3 bases between the two ends. This CDR3 spans 11 amino acids. The CDR3 here is CSARSQETQYF. CDR3 sequence (DNA): TGCAGTGCTAGATCTCAAGAGACCCAGTACTTC.

The gene calls are TRBV23-1 and TRBJ1-1, with unresolved D. TRBV23-1 has ORF status, its function being uncertain. This CDR3 is 14 amino acids long. The V and J ends lost 8 bases and 1 base respectively, with 14 bases between them. The CDR3 protein is CASCPGEGNTEAFF. CDR3 in DNA: TGCGCCAGCTGTCCCGGGGAGGGGAACACTGAAGCTTTCTTT.

This clone was counted once. The rearrangement joins TRBV19 to TRBJ2-4, with 7 bases matching TRBD1. The CDR3 contains 14 residues. V was clipped by 5 bases and J by 1 base; unmatched bases: 2. Looked up from germline, CDR1 is LNHDA and CDR2 is SQIVND (reference sequence). For the CDR3, the DNA is TGTGCCAGTAGTGCGACAGGGGCCAAAAACATTCAGTACTTC. It yields the protein CASSATGAKNIQYF. Together with reference TRBV19 and TRBJ2-4, the CDR3 gives the full variable domain: DGGITQSPKYLFRKEGQNVTLSCEQNLNHDAMYWYRQDPGQGLRLIYYSQIVNDFQKGDIAEGYSVSREKKESFPLTVTSAQKNPTAFYLCASSATGAKNIQYFGAGTRLSVL.

The chain recombines TRBV7-8 with TRBJ1-1; tentatively, D is TRBD1 (5 bases). The germline V gene encodes CDR1 SGHVS and CDR2 FQNEAQ. Trimming shortened V by 0 bases and J by 1 base, and 9 bases separated the two germline ends. The CDR3 loop spans 15 amino acids. This chain's CDR3 is CASSLAGVGNTEAFF. Written as DNA, the CDR3 is TGTGCCAGCAGCTTAGCAGGGGTGGGGAACACTGAAGCTTTCTTT.